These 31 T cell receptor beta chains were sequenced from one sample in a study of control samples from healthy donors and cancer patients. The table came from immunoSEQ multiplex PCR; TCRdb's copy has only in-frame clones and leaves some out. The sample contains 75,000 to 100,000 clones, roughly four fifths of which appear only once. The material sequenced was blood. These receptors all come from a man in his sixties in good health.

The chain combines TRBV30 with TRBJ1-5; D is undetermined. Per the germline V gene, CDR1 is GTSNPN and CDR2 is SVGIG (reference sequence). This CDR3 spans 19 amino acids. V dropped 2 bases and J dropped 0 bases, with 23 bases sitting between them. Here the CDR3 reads CAWSSVLPGPHISNQPQHF. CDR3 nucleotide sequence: TGTGCCTGGAGTTCGGTGCTTCCAGGTCCGCACATTAGCAATCAGCCCCAGCATTTT.

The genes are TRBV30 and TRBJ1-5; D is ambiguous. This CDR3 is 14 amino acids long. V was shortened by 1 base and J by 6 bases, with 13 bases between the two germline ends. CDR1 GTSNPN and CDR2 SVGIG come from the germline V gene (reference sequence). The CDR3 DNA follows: TGTGCCTGGAGTGGCGACGGTGGCGGTCAGCCCCAGCATTTT. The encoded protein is CAWSGDGGGQPQHF.

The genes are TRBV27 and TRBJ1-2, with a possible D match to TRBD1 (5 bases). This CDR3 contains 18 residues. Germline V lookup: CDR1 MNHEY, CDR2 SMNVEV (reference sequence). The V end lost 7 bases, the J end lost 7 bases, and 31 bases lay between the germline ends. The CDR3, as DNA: TGTGCCAGCACTCAAATTTGGGACCCGGGAGAATATTTCCCTGGCTACACCTTC. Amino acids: CASTQIWDPGEYFPGYTF.

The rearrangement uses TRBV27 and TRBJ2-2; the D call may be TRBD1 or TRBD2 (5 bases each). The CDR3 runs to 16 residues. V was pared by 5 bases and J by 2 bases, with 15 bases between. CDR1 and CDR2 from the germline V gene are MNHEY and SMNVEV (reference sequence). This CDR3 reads CASSRSGPTNTGELFF. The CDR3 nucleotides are TGTGCCAGCAGTAGATCGGGACCCACAAACACCGGGGAGCTGTTTTTT.

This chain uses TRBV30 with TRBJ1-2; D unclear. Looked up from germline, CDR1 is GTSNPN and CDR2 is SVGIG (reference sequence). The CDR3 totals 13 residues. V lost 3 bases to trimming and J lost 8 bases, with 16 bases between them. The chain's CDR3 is CAWRTDQVTGYTF. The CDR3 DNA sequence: TGTGCCTGGAGGACCGATCAAGTCACCGGCTACACCTTC.

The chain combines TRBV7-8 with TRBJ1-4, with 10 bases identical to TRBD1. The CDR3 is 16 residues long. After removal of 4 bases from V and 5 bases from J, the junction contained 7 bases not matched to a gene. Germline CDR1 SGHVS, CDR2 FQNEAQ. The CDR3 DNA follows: TGTGCCAGCAGCTGGTTACCGGGACAGGGGAATGAAAAACTGTTTTTT. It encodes CASSWLPGQGNEKLFF.

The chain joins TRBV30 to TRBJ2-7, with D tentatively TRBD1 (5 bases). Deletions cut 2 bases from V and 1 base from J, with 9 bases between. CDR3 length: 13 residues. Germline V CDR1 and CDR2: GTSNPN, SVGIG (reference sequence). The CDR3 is CAWSTGSSYEQYF. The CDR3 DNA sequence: TGTGCCTGGAGTACAGGAAGTTCCTACGAGCAGTACTTC.

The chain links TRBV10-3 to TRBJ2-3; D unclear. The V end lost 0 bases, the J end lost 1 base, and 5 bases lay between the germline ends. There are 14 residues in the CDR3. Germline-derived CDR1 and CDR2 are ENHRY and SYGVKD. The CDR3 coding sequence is TGTGCCATCAGTGAGTCGGTAGGCACAGATACGCAGTATTTT. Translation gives CAISESVGTDTQYF.

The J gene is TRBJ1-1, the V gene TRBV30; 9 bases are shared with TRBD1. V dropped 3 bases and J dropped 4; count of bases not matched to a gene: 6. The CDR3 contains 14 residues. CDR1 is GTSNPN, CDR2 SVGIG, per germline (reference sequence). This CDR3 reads CAWSQQGAGTEAFF. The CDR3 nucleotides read TGTGCCTGGAGCCAACAGGGGGCTGGCACTGAAGCTTTCTTT.

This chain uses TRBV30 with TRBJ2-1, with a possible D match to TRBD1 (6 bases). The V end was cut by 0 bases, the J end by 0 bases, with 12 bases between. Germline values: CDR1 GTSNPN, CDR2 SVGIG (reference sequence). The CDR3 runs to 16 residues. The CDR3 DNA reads TGTGCCTGGAGTGTACTGGGGGCCGACTCCTACAATGAGCAGTTCTTC. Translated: CAWSVLGADSYNEQFF.

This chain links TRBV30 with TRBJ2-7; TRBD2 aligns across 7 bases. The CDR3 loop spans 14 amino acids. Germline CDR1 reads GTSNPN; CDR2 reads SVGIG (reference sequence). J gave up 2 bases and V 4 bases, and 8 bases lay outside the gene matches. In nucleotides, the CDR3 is TGTGCCTGGACGGTGTCTAGCGGCACCTACGAGCAGTACTTC. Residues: CAWTVSSGTYEQYF.

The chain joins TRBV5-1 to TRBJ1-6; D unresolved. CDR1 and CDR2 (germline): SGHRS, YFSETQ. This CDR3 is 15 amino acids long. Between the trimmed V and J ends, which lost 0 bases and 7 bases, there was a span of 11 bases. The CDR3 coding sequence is TGCGCCAGCAGCTTGGTTCAGCCTGAAAATTCACCCCTCCACTTT. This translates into CASSLVQPENSPLHF.

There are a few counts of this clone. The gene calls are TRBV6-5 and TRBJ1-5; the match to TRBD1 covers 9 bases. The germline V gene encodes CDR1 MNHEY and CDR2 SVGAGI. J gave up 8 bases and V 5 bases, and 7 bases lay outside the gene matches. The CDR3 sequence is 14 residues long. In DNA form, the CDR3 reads TGTGCCAGCAGTCTGGGACAGGGAGGGGAGCCCCAGCATTTT. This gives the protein CASSLGQGGEPQHF.

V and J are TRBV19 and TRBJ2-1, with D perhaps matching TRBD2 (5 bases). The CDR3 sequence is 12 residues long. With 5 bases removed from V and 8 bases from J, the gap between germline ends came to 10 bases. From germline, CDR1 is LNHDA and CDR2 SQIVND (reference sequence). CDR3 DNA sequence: TGTGCCAGTAGTTCACTAGTCGATGAGCAGTTCTTC. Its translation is CASSSLVDEQFF.

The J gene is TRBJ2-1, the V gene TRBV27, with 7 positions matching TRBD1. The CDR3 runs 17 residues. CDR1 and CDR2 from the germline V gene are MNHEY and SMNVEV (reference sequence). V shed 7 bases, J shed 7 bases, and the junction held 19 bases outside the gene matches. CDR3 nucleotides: TGTGCCAGCACCCAATTGGCGGGTAACGCAGGGGGTAATGAGCAGTTCTTC. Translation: CASTQLAGNAGGNEQFF.

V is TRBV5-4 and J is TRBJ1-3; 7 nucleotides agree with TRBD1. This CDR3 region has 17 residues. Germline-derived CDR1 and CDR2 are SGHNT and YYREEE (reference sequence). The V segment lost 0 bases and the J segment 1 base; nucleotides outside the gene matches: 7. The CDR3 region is CASSLAPGTASGNTIYF. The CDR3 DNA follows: TGTGCCAGCAGCTTGGCACCCGGGACAGCTTCTGGAAACACCATATATTTT.

DNA for the CDR3: TGTGCCAGCACCCCGGGTTATAATTCACCCCTCCACTTT. Amino acid sequence: CASTPGYNSPLHF. The V call is TRBV6-5, the J call TRBJ1-6; the D is unclear. Germline CDR1 MNHEY, CDR2 SVGAGI. V was clipped by 7 bases and J by 4 bases, with 8 bases between them. The CDR3 loop spans 13 amino acids.

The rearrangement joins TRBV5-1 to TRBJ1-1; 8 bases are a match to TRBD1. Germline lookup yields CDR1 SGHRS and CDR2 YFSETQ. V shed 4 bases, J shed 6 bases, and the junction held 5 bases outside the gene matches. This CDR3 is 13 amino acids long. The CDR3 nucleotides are TGCGCCAGCAGCCCAGGGGGCGTACCTGAAGCTTTCTTT. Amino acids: CASSPGGVPEAFF.

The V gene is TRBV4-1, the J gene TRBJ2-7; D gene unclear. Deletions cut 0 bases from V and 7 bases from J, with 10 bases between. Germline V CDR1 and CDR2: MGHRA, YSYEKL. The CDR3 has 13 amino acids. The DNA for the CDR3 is TGCGCCAGCAGCCAAGAAGGCGTGGGAGAGCAGTACTTC. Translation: CASSQEGVGEQYF.

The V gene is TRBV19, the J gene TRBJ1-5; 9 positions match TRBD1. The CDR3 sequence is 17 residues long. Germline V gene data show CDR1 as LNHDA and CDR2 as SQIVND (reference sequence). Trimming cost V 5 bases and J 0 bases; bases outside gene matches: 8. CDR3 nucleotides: TGTGCCAGTAGTGAGACAGGGGGACAATATAGCAATCAGCCCCAGCATTTT. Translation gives CASSETGGQYSNQPQHF.

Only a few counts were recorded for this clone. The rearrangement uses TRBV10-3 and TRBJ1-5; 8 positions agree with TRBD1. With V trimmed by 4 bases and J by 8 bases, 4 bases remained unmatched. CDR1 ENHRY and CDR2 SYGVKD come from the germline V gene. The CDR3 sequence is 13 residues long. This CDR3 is CAISGTGIEPQHF. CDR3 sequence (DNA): TGTGCCATCAGTGGGACAGGGATAGAGCCCCAGCATTTT.

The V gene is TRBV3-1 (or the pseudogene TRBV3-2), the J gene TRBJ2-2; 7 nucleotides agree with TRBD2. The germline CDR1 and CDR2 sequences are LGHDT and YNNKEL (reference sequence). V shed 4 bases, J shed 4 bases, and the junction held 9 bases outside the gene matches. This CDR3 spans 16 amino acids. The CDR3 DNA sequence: TGTGCCAGCAGCCCATCCAGGACTAGACTCACCGGGGAGCTGTTTTTT. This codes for CASSPSRTRLTGELFF.

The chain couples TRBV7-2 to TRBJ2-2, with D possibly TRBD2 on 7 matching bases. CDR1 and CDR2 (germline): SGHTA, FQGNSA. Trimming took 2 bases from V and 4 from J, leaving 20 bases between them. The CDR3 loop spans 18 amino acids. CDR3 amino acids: CASSLYGWRGPSTGELFF. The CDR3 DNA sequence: TGTGCCAGCAGCTTATATGGTTGGCGGGGGCCGAGCACCGGGGAGCTGTTTTTT.

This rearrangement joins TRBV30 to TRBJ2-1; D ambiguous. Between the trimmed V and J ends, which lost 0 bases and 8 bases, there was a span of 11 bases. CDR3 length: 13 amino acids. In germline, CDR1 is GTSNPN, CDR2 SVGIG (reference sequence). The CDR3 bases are TGTGCCTGGAGTGTACTGGTAACCGATGAGCAGTTCTTC. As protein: CAWSVLVTDEQFF.

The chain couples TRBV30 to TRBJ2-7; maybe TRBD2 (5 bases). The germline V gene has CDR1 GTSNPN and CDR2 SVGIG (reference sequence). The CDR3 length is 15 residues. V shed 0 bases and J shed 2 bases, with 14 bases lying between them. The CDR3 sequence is CAWSVIGEGPYEQYF. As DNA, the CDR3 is TGTGCCTGGAGTGTAATCGGGGAAGGCCCCTACGAGCAGTACTTC.

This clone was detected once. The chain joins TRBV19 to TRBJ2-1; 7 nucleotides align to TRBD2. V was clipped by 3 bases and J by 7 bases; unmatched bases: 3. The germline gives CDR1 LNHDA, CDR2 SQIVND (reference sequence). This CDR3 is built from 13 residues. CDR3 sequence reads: CASSMVGGNEQFF. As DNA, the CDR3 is TGTGCCAGTAGTATGGTGGGAGGGAATGAGCAGTTCTTC. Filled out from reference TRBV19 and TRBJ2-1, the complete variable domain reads DGGITQSPKYLFRKEGQNVTLSCEQNLNHDAMYWYRQDPGQGLRLIYYSQIVNDFQKGDIAEGYSVSREKKESFPLTVTSAQKNPTAFYLCASSMVGGNEQFFGPGTRLTVL.

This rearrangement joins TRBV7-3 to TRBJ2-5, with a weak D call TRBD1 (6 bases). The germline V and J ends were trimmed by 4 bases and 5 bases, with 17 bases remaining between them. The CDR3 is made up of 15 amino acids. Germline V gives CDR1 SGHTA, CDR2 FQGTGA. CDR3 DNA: TGTGCCAGCAGCTCAACCGCACAGGGCGGTGAGACCCAGTACTTC. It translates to CASSSTAQGGETQYF. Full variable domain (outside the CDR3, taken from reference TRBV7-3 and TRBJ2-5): GAGVSQTPSNKVTEKGKYVELRCDPISGHTALYWYRQSLGQGPEFLIYFQGTGAADDSGLPNDRFFAVRPEGSVSTLKIQRTERGDSAVYLCASSSTAQGGETQYFGPGTRLLVL.

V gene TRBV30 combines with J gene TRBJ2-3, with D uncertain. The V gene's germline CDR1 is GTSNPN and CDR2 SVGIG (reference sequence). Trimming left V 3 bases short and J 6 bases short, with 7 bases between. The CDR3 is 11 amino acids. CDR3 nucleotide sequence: TGTGCCTGGAGGCAGGAGGATACGCAGTATTTT. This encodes CAWRQEDTQYF.

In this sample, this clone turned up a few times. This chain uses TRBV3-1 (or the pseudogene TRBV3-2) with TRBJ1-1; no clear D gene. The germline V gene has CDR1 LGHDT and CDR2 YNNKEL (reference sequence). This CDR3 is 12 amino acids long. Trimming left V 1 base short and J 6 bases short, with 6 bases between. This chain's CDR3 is CASSQARAEAFF. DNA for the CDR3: TGTGCCAGCAGCCAAGCAAGAGCTGAAGCTTTCTTT.

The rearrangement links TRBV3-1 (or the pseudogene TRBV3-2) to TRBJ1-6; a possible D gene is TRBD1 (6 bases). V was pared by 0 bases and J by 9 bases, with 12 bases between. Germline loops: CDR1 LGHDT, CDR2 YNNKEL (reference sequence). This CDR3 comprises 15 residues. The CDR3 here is CASSQETGLGSPLHF. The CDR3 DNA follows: TGTGCCAGCAGCCAAGAAACAGGGTTAGGTTCACCCCTCCACTTT.

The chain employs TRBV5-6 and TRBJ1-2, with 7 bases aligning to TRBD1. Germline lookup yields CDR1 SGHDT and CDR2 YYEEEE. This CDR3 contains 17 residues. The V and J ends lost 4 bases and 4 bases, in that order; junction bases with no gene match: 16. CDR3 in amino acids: CASSHKIDRASGYGYTF. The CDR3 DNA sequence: TGTGCCAGCAGCCACAAAATCGACAGGGCCTCGGGCTATGGCTACACCTTC.